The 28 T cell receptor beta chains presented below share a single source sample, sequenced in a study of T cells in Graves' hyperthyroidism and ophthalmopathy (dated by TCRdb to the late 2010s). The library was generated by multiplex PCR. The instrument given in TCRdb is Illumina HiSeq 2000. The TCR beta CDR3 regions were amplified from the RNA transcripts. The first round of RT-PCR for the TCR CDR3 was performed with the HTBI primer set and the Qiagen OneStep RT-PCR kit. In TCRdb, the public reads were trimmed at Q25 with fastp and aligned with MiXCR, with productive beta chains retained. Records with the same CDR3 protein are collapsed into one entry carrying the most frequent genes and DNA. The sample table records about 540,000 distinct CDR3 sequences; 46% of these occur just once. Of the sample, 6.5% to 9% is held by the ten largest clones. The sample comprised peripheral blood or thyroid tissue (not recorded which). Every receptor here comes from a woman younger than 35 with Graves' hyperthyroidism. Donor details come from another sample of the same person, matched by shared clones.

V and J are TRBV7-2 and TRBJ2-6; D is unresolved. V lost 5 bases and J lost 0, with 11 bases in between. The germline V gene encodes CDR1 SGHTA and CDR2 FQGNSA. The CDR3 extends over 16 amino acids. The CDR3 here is CASSGYRYSGANVLTF. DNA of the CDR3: TGTGCCAGCAGCGGATACAGATACTCTGGGGCCAACGTCCTGACTTTC. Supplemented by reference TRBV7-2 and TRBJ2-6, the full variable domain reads GAGVSQSPSNKVTEKGKDVELRCDPISGHTALYWYRQSLGQGLEFLIYFQGNSAPDKSGLPSDRFSAERTGGSVSTLTIQRTQQEDSAVYLCASSGYRYSGANVLTFGAGSRLTVL.

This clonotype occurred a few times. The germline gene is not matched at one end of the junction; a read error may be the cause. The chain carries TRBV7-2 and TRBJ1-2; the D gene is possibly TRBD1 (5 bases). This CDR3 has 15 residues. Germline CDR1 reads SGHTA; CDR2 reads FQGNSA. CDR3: CASSQDVDSFYGYTF. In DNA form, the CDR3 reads TGCGCCAGCAGCCAAGACGTAGACAGCTTCTATGGCTACACCTTC.

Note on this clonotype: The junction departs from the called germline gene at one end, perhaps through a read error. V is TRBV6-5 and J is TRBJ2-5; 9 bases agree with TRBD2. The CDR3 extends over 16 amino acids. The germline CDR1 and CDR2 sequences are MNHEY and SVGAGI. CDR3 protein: CASSSLAGEEEETRYF. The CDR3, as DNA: TGTGCCAGCAGTTCCTTAGCGGGAGAAGAGGAAGAGACCCGGTACTTC.

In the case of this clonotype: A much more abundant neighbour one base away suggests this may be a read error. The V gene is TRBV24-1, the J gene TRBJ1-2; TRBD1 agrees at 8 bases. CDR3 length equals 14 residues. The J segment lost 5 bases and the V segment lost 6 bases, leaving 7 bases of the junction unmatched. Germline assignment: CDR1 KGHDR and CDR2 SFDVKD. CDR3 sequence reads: CATSNRDRPYGYTF. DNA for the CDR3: TGTGCCACCAGTAACCGGGACAGGCCTTATGGCTACACCTTC.

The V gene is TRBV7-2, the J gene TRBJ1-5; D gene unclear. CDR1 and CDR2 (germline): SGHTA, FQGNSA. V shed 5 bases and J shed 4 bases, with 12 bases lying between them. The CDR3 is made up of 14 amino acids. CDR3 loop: CASSRGGPNQPQHF. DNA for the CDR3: TGTGCCAGCAGCCGAGGCGGGCCGAATCAGCCCCAGCATTTT.

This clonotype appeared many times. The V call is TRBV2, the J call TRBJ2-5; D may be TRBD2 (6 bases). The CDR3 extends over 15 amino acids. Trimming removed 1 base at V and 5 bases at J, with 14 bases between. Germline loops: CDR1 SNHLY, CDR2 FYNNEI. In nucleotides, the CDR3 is TGTGCCAGCAGTGAAGGAAAGGGAGGTGGCGAGACCCAGTACTTC. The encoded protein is CASSEGKGGGETQYF.

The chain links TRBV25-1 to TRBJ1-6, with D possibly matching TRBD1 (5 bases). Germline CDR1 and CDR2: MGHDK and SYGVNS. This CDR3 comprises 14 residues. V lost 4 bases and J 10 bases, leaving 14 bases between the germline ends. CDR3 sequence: CASSGNRFDSPLHF. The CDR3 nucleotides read TGTGCCAGCAGTGGGAACAGGTTCGACTCACCCCTCCACTTT. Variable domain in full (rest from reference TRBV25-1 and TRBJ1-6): EADIYQTPRYLVIGTGKKITLECSQTMGHDKMYWYQQDPGMELHLIHYSYGVNSTEKGDLSSESTVSRIRTEHFPLTLESARPSHTSQYLCASSGNRFDSPLHFGNGTRLTVT.

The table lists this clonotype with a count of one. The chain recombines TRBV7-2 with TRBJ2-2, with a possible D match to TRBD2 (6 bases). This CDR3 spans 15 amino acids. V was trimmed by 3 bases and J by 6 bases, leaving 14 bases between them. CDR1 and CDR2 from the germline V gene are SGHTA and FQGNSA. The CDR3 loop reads CASSLTFGGAGELFF. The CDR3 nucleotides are TGTGCCAGCAGCTTGACCTTCGGGGGAGCCGGGGAGCTGTTTTTT. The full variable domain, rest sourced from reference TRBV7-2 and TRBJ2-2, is GAGVSQSPSNKVTEKGKDVELRCDPISGHTALYWYRQSLGQGLEFLIYFQGNSAPDKSGLPSDRFSAERTGGSVSTLTIQRTQQEDSAVYLCASSLTFGGAGELFFGEGSRLTVL.

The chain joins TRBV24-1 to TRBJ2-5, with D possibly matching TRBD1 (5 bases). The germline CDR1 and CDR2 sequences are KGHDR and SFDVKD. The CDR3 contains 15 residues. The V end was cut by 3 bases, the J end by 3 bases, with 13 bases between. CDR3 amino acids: CATSDQAGYEETQYF. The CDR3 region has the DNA TGTGCCACCAGTGATCAAGCAGGGTATGAAGAGACCCAGTACTTC.

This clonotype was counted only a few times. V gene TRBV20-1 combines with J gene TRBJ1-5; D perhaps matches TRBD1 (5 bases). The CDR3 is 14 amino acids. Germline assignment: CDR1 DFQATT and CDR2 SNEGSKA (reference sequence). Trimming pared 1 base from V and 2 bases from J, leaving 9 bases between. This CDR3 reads CSARVQERNQPQHF. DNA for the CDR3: TGCAGTGCTAGAGTACAGGAGCGCAATCAGCCCCAGCATTTT.

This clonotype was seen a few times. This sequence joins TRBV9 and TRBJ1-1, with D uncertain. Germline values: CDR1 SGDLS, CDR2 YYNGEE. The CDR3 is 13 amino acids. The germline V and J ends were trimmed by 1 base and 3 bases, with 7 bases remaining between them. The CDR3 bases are TGTGCCAGCAGCGTAATTAAGCACACTGAAGCTTTCTTT. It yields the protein CASSVIKHTEAFF.

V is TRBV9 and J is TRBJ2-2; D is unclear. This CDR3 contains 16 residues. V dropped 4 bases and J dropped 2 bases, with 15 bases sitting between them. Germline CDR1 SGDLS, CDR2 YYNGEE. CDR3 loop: CASSPTVTPNTGELFF. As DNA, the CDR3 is TGTGCCAGCAGCCCAACCGTCACACCTAACACCGGGGAGCTGTTTTTT.

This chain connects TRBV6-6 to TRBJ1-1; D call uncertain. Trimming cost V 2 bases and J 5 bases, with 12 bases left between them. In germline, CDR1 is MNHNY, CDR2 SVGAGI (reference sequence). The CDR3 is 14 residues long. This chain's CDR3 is CASSYASGGTEAFF. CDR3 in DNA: TGTGCCAGCAGTTACGCGTCCGGTGGAACTGAAGCTTTCTTT.

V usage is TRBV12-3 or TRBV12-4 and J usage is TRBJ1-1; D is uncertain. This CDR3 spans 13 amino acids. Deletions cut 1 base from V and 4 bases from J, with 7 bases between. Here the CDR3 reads CASSLGSLTEAFF. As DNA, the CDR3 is TGTGCCAGCAGTTTAGGTAGTCTCACTGAAGCTTTCTTT.

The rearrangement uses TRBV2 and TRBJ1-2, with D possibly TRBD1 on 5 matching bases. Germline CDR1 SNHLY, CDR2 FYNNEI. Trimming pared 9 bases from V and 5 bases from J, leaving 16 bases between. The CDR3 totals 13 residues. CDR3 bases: TGTGCCAGGGCCGGGACCTCATCTTATGGCTACACCTTC. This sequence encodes CARAGTSSYGYTF. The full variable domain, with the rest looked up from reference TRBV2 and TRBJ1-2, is EPEVTQTPSHQVTQMGQEVILRCVPISNHLYFYWYRQILGQKVEFLVSFYNNEISEKSEIFDDQFSVERPDGSNFTLKIRSTKLEDSAMYFCARAGTSSYGYTFGSGTRLTVV.

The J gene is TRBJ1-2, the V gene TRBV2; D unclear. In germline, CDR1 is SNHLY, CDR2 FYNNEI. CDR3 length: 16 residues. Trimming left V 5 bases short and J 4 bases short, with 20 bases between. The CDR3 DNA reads TGTGCCAGCAGTTTGGGCCTCGCGGGAGCCTCCTATGGCTACACCTTC. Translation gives CASSLGLAGASYGYTF.

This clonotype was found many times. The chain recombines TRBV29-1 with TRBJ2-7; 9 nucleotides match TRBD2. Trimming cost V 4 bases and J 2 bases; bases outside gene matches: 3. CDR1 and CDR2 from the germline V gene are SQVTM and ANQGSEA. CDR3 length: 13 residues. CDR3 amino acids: CSVGSGRTYEQYF. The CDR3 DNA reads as TGCAGCGTTGGAAGCGGGAGGACCTACGAGCAGTACTTC.

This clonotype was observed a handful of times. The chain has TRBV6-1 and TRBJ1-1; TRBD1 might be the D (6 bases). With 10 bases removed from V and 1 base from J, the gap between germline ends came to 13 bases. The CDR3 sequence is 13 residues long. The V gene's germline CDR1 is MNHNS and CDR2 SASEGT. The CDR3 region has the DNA TGTGCCATTGGGGACAACGGGAACACTGAAGCTTTCTTT. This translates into CAIGDNGNTEAFF.

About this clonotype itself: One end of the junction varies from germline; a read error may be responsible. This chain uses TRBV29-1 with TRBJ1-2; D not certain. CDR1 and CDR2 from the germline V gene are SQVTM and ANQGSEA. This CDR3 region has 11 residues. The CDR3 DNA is TGCAGCGTTGGACTTAACTATGGCCACACCTTC. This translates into CSVGLNYGHTF.

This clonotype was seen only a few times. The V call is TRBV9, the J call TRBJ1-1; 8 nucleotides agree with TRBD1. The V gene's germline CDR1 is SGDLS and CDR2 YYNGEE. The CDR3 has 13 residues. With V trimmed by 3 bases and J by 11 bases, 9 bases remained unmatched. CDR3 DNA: TGTGCCAGCAGCGCCTCGGGACAGGATTTGGCTTTCTTT. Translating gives CASSASGQDLAFF. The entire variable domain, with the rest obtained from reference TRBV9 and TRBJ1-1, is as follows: DSGVTQTPKHLITATGQRVTLRCSPRSGDLSVYWYQQSLDQGLQFLIQYYNGEERAKGNILERFSAQQFPDLHSELNLSSLELGDSALYFCASSASGQDLAFFGQGTRLTVV.

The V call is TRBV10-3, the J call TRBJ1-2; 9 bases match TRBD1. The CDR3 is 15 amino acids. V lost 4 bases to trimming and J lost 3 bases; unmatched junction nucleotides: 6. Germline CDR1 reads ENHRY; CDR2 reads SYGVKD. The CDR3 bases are TGTGCCATCAGTGCGAACAGGGGGCAGGACTATGGCTACACCTTC. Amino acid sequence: CAISANRGQDYGYTF.

CDR3 in DNA: TGCAGCGTCGACAGGTCTCGGAAGAGGGCAGATACGCAGTATTTT. This gives the protein CSVDRSRKRADTQYF. The chain carries TRBV29-1 and TRBJ2-3; tentative D call: TRBD1 (6 bases). This CDR3 is built from 15 residues. The germline CDR1 and CDR2 sequences are SQVTM and ANQGSEA. The V end was cut by 6 bases, the J end by 4 bases, with 20 bases between.

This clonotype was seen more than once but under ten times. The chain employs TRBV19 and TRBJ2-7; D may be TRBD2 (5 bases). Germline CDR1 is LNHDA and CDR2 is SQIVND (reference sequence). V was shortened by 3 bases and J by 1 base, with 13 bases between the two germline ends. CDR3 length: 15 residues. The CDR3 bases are TGTGCCAGTAGTATCTTTGGGGAGAGTTCCTACGAGCAGTACTTC. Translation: CASSIFGESSYEQYF.

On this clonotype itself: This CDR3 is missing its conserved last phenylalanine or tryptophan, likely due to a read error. The CDR3 nucleotides are TGTGCCAGCAGAGACCAGACATATGGAGAGACCCAGTACTAC. Its protein is CASRDQTYGETQYY. The chain couples TRBV2 to TRBJ2-5, with D uncertain. Deletions cut 6 bases from V and 4 bases from J, with 15 bases between. CDR3 length equals 14 residues. Germline-derived CDR1 and CDR2 are SNHLY and FYNNEI.

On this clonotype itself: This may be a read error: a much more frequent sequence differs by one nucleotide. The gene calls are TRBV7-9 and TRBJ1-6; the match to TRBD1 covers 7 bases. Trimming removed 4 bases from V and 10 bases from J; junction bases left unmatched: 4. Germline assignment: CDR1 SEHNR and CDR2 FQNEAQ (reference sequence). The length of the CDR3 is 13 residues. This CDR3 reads CASSSGGDSPLHF. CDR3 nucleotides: TGTGCCAGCAGCTCAGGGGGGGACTCACCCCTCCACTTT. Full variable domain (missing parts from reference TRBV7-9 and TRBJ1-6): DTGVSQNPRHKITKRGQNVTFRCDPISEHNRLYWYRQTLGQGPEFLTYFQNEAQLEKSRLLSDRFSAERPKGSFSTLEIQRTEQGDSAMYLCASSSGGDSPLHFGNGTRLTVT.

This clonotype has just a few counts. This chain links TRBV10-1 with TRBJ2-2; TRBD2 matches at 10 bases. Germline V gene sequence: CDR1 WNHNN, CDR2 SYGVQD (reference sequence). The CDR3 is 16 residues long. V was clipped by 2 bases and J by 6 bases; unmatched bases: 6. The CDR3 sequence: CASSERTSGISGELFF. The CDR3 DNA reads TGCGCCAGCAGTGAGAGAACTAGCGGGATCTCCGGGGAGCTGTTTTTT.

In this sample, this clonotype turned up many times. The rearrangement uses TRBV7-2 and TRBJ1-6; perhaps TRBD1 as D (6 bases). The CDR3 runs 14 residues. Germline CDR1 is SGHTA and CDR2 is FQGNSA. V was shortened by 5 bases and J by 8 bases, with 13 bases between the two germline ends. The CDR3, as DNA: TGTGCCAGCAGCCCACGCCGGGGGCATTCACCCCTCCACTTT. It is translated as CASSPRRGHSPLHF.

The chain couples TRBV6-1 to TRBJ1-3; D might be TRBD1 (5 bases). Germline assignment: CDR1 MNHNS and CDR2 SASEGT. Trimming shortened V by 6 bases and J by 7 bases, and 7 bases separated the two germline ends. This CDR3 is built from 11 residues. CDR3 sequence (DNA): TGTGCCAGCAGCAGGGAGAACACCATATATTTT. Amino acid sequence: CASSRENTIYF.